Given below is one TCR beta chain in context. Individual cDNA molecules carried attached unique molecular identifiers. TCRdb reanalysed the 5' RACE reads using MiXCR and keeps one entry per CDR3 protein. The sample consists of 80,000 to 95,000 distinct CDR3 sequences, around 17% of them appearing once. The sample originates from a study of early T cells in non-severe SARS-CoV-2 infection. Across the whole study: Unsorted whole-blood RNA was sequenced in bulk, leaving chains unpaired.

This TCR was recovered from an adult who was a healthcare worker with PCR-confirmed SARS-CoV-2 infection or an uninfected control (not recorded which). The sample in question was whole blood, obtained at baseline.

The CDR3 region has the DNA TGCGCCAGCAGCCACCAGGGGGCAGGGGAGCTGTTTTTT. Encoded protein: CASSHQGAGELFF. This chain links TRBV4-1 with TRBJ2-2, with 8 bases identical to TRBD1. Germline CDR1 is MGHRA and CDR2 is YSYEKL. Trimming removed 3 bases from V and 8 bases from J; junction bases left unmatched: 2. The length of the CDR3 is 13 residues.